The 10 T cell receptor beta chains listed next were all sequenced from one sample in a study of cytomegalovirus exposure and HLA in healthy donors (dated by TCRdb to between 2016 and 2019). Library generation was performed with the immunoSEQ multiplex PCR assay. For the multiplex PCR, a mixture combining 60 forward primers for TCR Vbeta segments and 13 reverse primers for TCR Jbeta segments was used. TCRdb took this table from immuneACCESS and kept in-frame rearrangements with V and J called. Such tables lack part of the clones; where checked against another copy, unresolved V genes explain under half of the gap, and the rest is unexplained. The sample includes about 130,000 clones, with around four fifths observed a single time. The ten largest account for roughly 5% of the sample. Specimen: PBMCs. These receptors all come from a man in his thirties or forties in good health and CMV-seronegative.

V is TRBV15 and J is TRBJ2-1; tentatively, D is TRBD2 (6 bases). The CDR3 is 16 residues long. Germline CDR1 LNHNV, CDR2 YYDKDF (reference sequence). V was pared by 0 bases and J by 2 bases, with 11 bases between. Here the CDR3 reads CATSREAGTPYNEQFF. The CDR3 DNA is TGTGCCACCAGCAGAGAGGCGGGAACTCCCTACAATGAGCAGTTCTTC.

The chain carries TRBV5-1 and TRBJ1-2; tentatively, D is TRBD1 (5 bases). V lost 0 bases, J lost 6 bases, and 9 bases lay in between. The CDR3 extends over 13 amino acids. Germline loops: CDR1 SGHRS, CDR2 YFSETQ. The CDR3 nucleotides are TGCGCCAGCAGCTTGGCGGTAGGGGATGGCTACACCTTC. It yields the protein CASSLAVGDGYTF.

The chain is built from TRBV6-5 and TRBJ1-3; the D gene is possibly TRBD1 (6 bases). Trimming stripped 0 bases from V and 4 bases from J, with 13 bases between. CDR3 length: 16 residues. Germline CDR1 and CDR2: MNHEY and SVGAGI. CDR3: CASSYSMATGGNTIYF. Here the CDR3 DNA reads TGTGCCAGCAGTTACTCGATGGCTACAGGGGGAAACACCATATATTTT.

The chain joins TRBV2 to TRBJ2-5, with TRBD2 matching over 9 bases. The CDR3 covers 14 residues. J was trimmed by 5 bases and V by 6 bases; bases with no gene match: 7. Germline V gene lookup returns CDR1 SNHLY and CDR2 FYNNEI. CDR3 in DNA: TGTGCCAGCAGCCGTAGACTAGCGGTGGAGACCCAGTACTTC. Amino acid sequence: CASSRRLAVETQYF.

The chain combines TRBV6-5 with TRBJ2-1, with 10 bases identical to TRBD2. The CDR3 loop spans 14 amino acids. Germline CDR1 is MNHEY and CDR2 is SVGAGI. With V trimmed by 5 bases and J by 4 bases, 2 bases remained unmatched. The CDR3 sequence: CASSETSGYNEQFF. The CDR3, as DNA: TGTGCCAGCAGTGAGACTAGCGGGTACAATGAGCAGTTCTTC.

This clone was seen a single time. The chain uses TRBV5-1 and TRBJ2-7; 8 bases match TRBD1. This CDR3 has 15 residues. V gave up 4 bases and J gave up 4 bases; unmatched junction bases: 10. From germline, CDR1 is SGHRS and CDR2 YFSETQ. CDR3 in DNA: TGCGCCAGCAGCCGGACAGGGCTGGGAATTTACGAGCAGTACTTC. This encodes CASSRTGLGIYEQYF. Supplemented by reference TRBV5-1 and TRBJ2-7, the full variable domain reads KAGVTQTPRYLIKTRGQQVTLSCSPISGHRSVSWYQQTPGQGLQFLFEYFSETQRNKGNFPGRFSGRQFSNSRSEMNVSTLELGDSALYLCASSRTGLGIYEQYFGPGTRLTVT.

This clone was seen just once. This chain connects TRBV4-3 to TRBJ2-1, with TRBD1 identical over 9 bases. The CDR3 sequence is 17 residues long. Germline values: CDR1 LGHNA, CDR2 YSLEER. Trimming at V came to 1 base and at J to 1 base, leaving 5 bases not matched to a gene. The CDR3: CASSQGDRVGSYNEQFF. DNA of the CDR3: TGCGCCAGCAGCCAAGGGGACAGGGTCGGATCCTACAATGAGCAGTTCTTC.

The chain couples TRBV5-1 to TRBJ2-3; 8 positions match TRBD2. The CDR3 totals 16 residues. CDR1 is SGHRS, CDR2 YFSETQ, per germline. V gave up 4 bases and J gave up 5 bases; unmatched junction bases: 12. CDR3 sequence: CASSPVDPTSGDTQYF. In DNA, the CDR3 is TGCGCCAGCAGCCCTGTCGACCCAACTAGCGGAGATACGCAGTATTTT.

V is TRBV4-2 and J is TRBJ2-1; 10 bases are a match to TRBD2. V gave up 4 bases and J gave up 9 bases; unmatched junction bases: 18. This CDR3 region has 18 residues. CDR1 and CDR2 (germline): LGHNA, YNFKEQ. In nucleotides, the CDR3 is TGTGCCAGCAGCCCTAGGGTCTCGGAGCGGGGGGGTCCAATTGAGCAGTTCTTC. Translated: CASSPRVSERGGPIEQFF.

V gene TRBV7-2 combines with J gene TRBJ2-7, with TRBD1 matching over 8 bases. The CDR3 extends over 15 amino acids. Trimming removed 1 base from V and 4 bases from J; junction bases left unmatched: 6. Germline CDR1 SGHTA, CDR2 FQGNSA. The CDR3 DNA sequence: TGTGCCAGCAGCTTAGGGACAGGGTCGGGTTACGAGCAGTACTTC. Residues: CASSLGTGSGYEQYF.